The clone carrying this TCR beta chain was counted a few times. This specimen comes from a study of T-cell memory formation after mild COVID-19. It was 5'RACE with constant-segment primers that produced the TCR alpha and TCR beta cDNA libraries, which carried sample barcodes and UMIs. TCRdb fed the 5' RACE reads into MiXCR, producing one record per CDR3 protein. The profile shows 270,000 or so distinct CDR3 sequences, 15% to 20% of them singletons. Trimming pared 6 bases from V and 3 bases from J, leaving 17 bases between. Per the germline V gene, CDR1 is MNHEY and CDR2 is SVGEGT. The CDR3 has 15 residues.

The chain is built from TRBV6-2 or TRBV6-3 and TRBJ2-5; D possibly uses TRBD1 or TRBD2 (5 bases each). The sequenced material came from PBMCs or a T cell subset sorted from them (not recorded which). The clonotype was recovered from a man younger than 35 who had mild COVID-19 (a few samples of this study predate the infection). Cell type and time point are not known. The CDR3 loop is CASSPYSGPEETQYF. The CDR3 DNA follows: TGTGCCAGCAGCCCCTACTCGGGACCAGAAGAGACCCAGTACTTC.